The 3 T cell receptor beta chains presented below share a single source sample, sequenced in a study of blood T cell repertoires in COVID-19. Sequencing used immunoSEQ multiplex PCR; TCRdb keeps in-frame clones, though not all of them. The table records 90,000 or so clones, over 70% of them present only once. Specimen: peripheral blood. The receptors shown here come from an elderly man with acute or convalescent COVID-19.

J is TRBJ1-4 and V is TRBV19; D not resolved. V was cut by 2 bases and J by 0 bases, with 7 bases left in between. The CDR3 sequence is 15 residues long. Germline lookup yields CDR1 LNHDA and CDR2 SQIVND (reference sequence). CDR3 sequence reads: CASSIFQATNEKLFF. The CDR3 DNA follows: TGTGCCAGTAGTATATTTCAGGCAACTAATGAAAAACTGTTTTTT.

The chain carries TRBV15 and TRBJ2-1, with 9 bases identical to TRBD1. V lost 4 bases and J lost 1; bases outside the gene matches: 2. Germline CDR1 LNHNV, CDR2 YYDKDF (reference sequence). The CDR3 has 15 residues. The CDR3 DNA reads TGTGCCACCAGCAAAGACAGGGGGTCCTACAATGAGCAGTTCTTC. This gives the protein CATSKDRGSYNEQFF.

This clone was seen a handful of times. The V gene is TRBV11-3, the J gene TRBJ2-2; TRBD2 matches 10 bases. V gave up 4 bases and J gave up 7 bases; unmatched junction bases: 6. The CDR3 extends over 15 amino acids. Germline V lookup: CDR1 SGHNT, CDR2 YENEEA. The CDR3, as DNA: TGTGCCAGCAGCTCCGAGCGGGGGGGCAACGGGGAGCTGTTTTTT. Protein product: CASSSERGGNGELFF.